This TCR beta chain was obtained from a study of blood T cells in healthy people across ages. Study-wide results and caveats: Age advanced and TCR beta diversity per million T cells fell, roughly linearly.

Per the germline V gene, CDR1 is MDHEN and CDR2 is SYDVKM. The J segment lost 4 bases and the V segment lost 8 bases, leaving 10 bases of the junction unmatched. The CDR3 length is 15 residues. For this clonotype: What it recognizes is unknown.

The second PCR ran roughly 7 to 12 cycles with a sample-barcoded 5' primer and J-beta primers. Template switching added a 12-random-nucleotide identifier to every cDNA molecule. TCRdb re-called the 5' RACE reads through MiXCR, storing one row per CDR3 protein. The sample includes 790,000 or so distinct CDR3 sequences, about 56% seen only once; the top ten take under 30%. Each sample had at least 6 million PBMCs isolated. Per sample, at least 6 micrograms of total RNA were extracted. The sample was blood. The TCR was taken from a man aged 35 to 55 in good health. The chain carries TRBV28 and TRBJ2-3; 9 bases match TRBD2. The chain's CDR3 is CASSSPAGGADTQYF. Written as DNA, the CDR3 is TGTGCCAGCTCGTCCCCGGCGGGGGGGGCAGATACGCAGTATTTT.